This T cell receptor (beta chain) appears in the sequencing data of a study of Graves' ophthalmopathy and Graves' hyperthyroidism listed by TCRdb under 2018. Looking at the study overall: Peripheral blood samples were taken at the time of initial diagnosis, before any treatment was given. TCR beta repertoire signatures were used to distinguish Graves' ophthalmopathy from Graves' hyperthyroidism and to predict progression to ophthalmopathy. In total, 135 blood samples were TCR-sequenced: roughly 45 ophthalmopathy, about 75 hyperthyroidism and about 17 hyperthyroidism-to-ophthalmopathy patients. A discovery set of more than 90 patients (around 40 ophthalmopathy, 57 stable hyperthyroidism) was enrolled to explore V-J signatures distinguishing ophthalmopathy from hyperthyroidism. An independent validation cohort was composed of fewer than 20 hyperthyroidism patients and 17 patients who later progressed from hyperthyroidism to ophthalmopathy. T-cell repertoires of thyroid tissue and blood were compared in more than 5 hyperthyroidism patients. Following sampling, methimazole starting at 30 mg daily was administered to hyperthyroidism patients, and high-dose intravenous methylprednisolone was administered to ophthalmopathy patients. For training and testing, the 80 to 100 patients in the discovery cohort were randomly divided in a 7:3 ratio.

TCR beta CDR3 regions were amplified from RNA transcripts for repertoire sequencing. The first round was an RT-PCR using HTBI primers with the Qiagen OneStep RT-PCR kit, and this first round was followed by a second-round multiplex PCR, then size selection and purification. Libraries were sequenced on an Illumina HiSeq2000 using paired-end 100 bp reads. The authors' pipeline ran thus. SOAPnuke was used to process the reads, removing any read that contained adapters or uncalled bases, had a mean Phred below 15, or lacked an exact match to the constant primer or identifier. COPE v1.2.5 was used to merge high-quality paired reads. Unique nucleotide sequences were defined as clonotypes and aligned to IMGT TRB V, D and J references using MiTCR v1.1. Only V-J combinations with frequency above 0.0001 were analysed, covering around 99% of repertoires. For each V-J combination, a TCR clonal expansion and chaos score was defined as the ratio of F50 clonal expansion to chaos observed in the TCRdist matrix. Welch's t-statistics and random forest were used to reduce features to about a dozen V-J combinations, which were fed into a naive Bayes classifier. The similarity between thyroid and blood repertoires was quantified using the Morisita-Horn index. TCRdb trimmed public reads at Q25 via fastp, called clones via MiXCR and kept in-frame beta chains. Here each entry gathers all rows of one CDR3 protein and keeps the most common genes and DNA. TCRdb assigned the V and J calls; the authors' analysis was not used. For this sample there are some 160,000 distinct CDR3 sequences; 39% appear just once. The ten largest clones take up about 9.5% of the sample.

At the junction V is shortened by 5 bases and J by 3 bases, with 6 bases in between. The CDR3 goes from the cysteine to the phenylalanine over 12 residues. The DNA shown is the 36-base CDR3, in frame from base 1. Reading the germline V gene gives CDR1 SGHTA and CDR2 FQGTGA. This clonotype has ten or more counts. Its cognate antigen has yet to be identified. It has no much larger one-base neighbor in the sample; base qualities were not kept. Patients with ophthalmopathy had moderately to severely active disease, with a Clinical Activity Score of 3 or more, a NOSPECS grade of 4 or more, and a disease duration of less than 3 months. Patients were excluded if they had other autoimmune diseases, uncontrolled infections, pregnancy or lactation. Diagnosis was based on clinical symptoms, serum thyroxine, TRAb, thyroid ultrasound and orbital computed tomography. Ficoll-Paque density gradient centrifugation was used to isolate PBMCs from 8 to 10 ml of fresh peripheral blood. Total RNA was extracted with Trizol reagent and quality-checked on an Agilent 2100 Bioanalyzer.

What the work shows at the level of the full study, not this receptor alone: In cross-validation, the 13-signature model distinguished ophthalmopathy from stable hyperthyroidism with about 90% sensitivity and roughly 81% specificity, while in the test set the corresponding values were 80% and 75%. Most expanded thyroid clonotypes with a frequency above 0.001 also appeared in blood, which suggests that blood repertoires may reflect the immune response in the thyroid. In validation, the model predicted ophthalmopathy progression with over 60% sensitivity and around 72% specificity; some 13 predicted patients were CT-confirmed with GO in a median of about 6.1 months. No statistical method was used to predetermine the sample size, and group allocation was not hidden from the investigators.

Material: peripheral blood. This TCR was sampled from a man aged 25 to 40 with Graves' ophthalmopathy. Donor details come from another sample of the same person, matched by shared clones. The V gene is TRBV7-3 and the J gene is TRBJ2-3; no D gene can be assigned with confidence. The DNA reads as follows: TGTGCCAGCAGCAGCACGACAGATACGCAGTATTTT. This codes for CASSSTTDTQYF.